Sequencing of this T cell receptor (beta chain) was carried out in a study of read filtering for tumor transcriptome and immune sequencing. The overall study: The cohort had some 16 men and 14 to 15 women aged about 45 to 80, mean about 67 years. R-ISS stage counts were eight or nine for I, about 15 for II, 7 for III.

This clonotype was recorded at least ten times. Its antigen is currently unknown. CDR3 length: 16 residues. V was trimmed by 0 bases and J by 3 bases, leaving 11 bases between them. Germline CDR1 and CDR2: SNHLY and FYNNEI. This library used 300 to 450 ng RNA and molecular barcoded adaptors spanning alpha/delta and beta/gamma chains. TCRdb ran MiXCR on the reads and lists one entry per CDR3 protein. The table records 50,000 to 65,000 distinct CDR3 sequences, roughly 19% of them present only once. Regarding the study as a whole: Compared with RNA-seq, IR-seq gave much higher clonotype depth and reliability. The CD138-negative fraction was mixed bone marrow immune cells, not pure T cells.

V usage is TRBV2 and J usage is TRBJ2-2; D gene ambiguous. The sequence came from a donor at least 40 years old with multiple myeloma. Input material: a population of CD138-negative cells sorted from bone marrow. The CDR3 nucleotides read TGTGCCAGCAGTGAAGCGCGCTCCCCGGACACCGGGGAGCTGTTTTTT. Its translation is CASSEARSPDTGELFF.